This paragraph reports one TCR beta chain. Its antigen is not known. This specimen comes from a study of T cell repertoires in cytomegalovirus infection. Study-wide background: Public TCR beta signature analysis indicated the presence of both CMV infection and matching HLA type.

TCRdb itself ran the reads through MiXCR, one entry per CDR3 protein. This sample yields 250,000 to 300,000 distinct CDR3 sequences, of which roughly 23% are seen a single time; roughly 14% belongs to the top ten. CDR1 is SQVTM, CDR2 ANQGSEA, per germline. The V end lost 5 bases, the J end lost 6 bases, and 17 bases lay between the germline ends. The CDR3 extends over 14 amino acids. Whole-study findings and limits: HLA-C-restricted TCR beta clonotypes specific for CMV led the ex vivo response.

Specimen: PBMCs. The chain carries TRBV29-1 and TRBJ2-1, with D possibly TRBD1 on 6 matching bases. The TCR comes from a human donor in good health (CMV status not recorded). Some clones in this sample may be carry-over from other donors' samples. The CDR3, as DNA: TGCAGCGTTAGCCGGGACATCGTGATCAATGAGCAGTTCTTC. It codes for CSVSRDIVINEQFF.